Here is one TCR beta chain with its context. This entry belongs to a study of blood T cell repertoires in COVID-19. Whole-study context: The United States, Italy and Spain supplied acute and convalescent COVID-19 samples. PBMCs, B-cell-depleted T cells, or T cells provided the cDNA or gDNA that made up the material.

Authors' processing steps: The authors estimated nucleated cell counts from reference gene primer amplification. Clones were read by immunoSEQ multiplex PCR, and TCRdb kept only the in-frame ones, dropping some. D and trimming come from the DNA, and the V and J calls and clone size come from that table. The sample records 200,000 to 250,000 clones, roughly 88% being singletons. Source material: peripheral blood. The origin of this receptor is a man aged 18-30 years with active or convalescent COVID-19.

Here the CDR3 reads CASSLGPSGRAYNEQFF. CDR3 DNA sequence: TGTGCCAGCAGCTTAGGGCCTAGCGGGAGAGCGTACAATGAGCAGTTCTTC. This chain uses TRBV7-2 with TRBJ2-1; TRBD2 matches 10 bases. With V trimmed by 1 base and J by 4 bases, 7 bases remained unmatched. Looked up from germline, CDR1 is SGHTA and CDR2 is FQGNSA. This CDR3 has 17 amino acids.